The present T cell receptor beta chain was sequenced within a study of T cells expressing NK-cell markers. Across the whole study: Investigators obtained TCR beta repertoires from sorted CD3+CD56+NKG2C+, CD3+CD56+NKG2C- and CD3+CD56-NKG2C+ T cells. The sequencing cohort of eight donors included seven HCMV-seropositive individuals and one seronegative individual. Study results and caveats: These clonotypes, the leaders elsewhere, also led the CD3+CD56-NKG2C+ fraction in a few donors.

Concerning this clonotype itself: What it recognizes is unknown.

The authors generated TCR beta cDNA through 5'RACE template switching with UMIs. TCRdb reprocessed the 5' RACE reads, keeping one entry per CDR3 protein, no DNA. The sample holds roughly 430,000 distinct CDR3 sequences. The germline V gene encodes CDR1 SGHDN and CDR2 FVKESK. The CDR3 runs to 16 residues. The sequence was obtained from a woman aged 18 to 75 in good health. The rearrangement uses TRBV14 and TRBJ2-3; TCRdb lists TRBD2, though no DNA is available to test this call. Sequenced material: blood T cells: a sorted CD56 or NKG2C T cell subset, CD4+ or CD8+ T cells, or bulk PBMC T cells (not recorded which). The CDR3 spells CASSQDKGSVTDTQYF.